These T cell receptor beta chains were read from a single sample in a study of shared clonotypes between healthy human individuals. Assay: immunoSEQ multiplex PCR; the TCRdb copy retains only in-frame clones and omits some. The table records nearly 750,000 clones, about two thirds of them present only once. Input material: memory CD4+ T cells sorted from blood. Source of these receptors: a woman between 25 and 40 years old in good health. CDR3s include the opening cysteine and the closing phenylalanine or tryptophan. The D gene is left open where the match is weak. Size is omitted from some rows. Given values are once, few, many or a class for expanded clones.

CDR3 DNA: TGTGCCAGCAGTTTGTTGAGGGCCATAGATACGCAGTATTTT
CDR3 protein: CASSLLRAIDTQYF
D gene: .
V gene: TRBV28
clone size: .
CDR3 length: 14
J gene: TRBJ2-3

CDR3 DNA: TGTGCCAGCAGCTCCTCTCAGGCGGGAGGAATTGGTACAGATACGCAGTATTTT
CDR3 protein: CASSSSQAGGIGTDTQYF
D gene: TRBD2
V gene: TRBV4-2
clone size: few
CDR3 length: 18
J gene: TRBJ2-3

CDR3 DNA: TGTGCCAGCAGTTTATCGGGCAGGGGGCGCGAGCAGTACTTC
CDR3 protein: CASSLSGRGREQYF
D gene: TRBD1
V gene: TRBV27
clone size: few
CDR3 length: 14
J gene: TRBJ2-7

CDR3 DNA: TGTGCCAGCTCACAAAAGCTACAGGGCCCCGGGGAGCTGTTTTTT
CDR3 protein: CASSQKLQGPGELFF
D gene: .
V gene: TRBV18
clone size: once
CDR3 length: 15
J gene: TRBJ2-2

CDR3 DNA: TGTGCCAGCAGTTTGGGGCAGTTCACAGATACGCAGTATTTT
CDR3 protein: CASSLGQFTDTQYF
D gene: .
V gene: TRBV28
clone size: .
CDR3 length: 14
J gene: TRBJ2-3

CDR3 DNA: TGTGCCAGCAGAGACAGCGTCTCCTACGAGCAGTACTTC
CDR3 protein: CASRDSVSYEQYF
D gene: .
V gene: TRBV6-5
clone size: .
CDR3 length: 13
J gene: TRBJ2-7

CDR3 DNA: TGCGCCAGCAGACCCGGGACTGACTCCTACGAGCAGTACTTC
CDR3 protein: CASRPGTDSYEQYF
D gene: .
V gene: TRBV5-1
clone size: .
CDR3 length: 14
J gene: TRBJ2-7

CDR3 DNA: TGTGCCAGCAGTTTTCAGGGGCCAAGGAACACTGAAGCTTTCTTT
CDR3 protein: CASSFQGPRNTEAFF
D gene: .
V gene: TRBV28
clone size: once
CDR3 length: 15
J gene: TRBJ1-1

CDR3 DNA: TGTGCCAGCAGTTCTGTTCGGGACAGGGTCACAGATACGCAGTATTTT
CDR3 protein: CASSSVRDRVTDTQYF
D gene: TRBD1
V gene: TRBV28
clone size: .
CDR3 length: 16
J gene: TRBJ2-3

CDR3 DNA: TGTGCCAGCAGTCCCCACTCCTCTGGGGCCAACGTCCTGACTTTC
CDR3 protein: CASSPHSSGANVLTF
D gene: .
V gene: TRBV28
clone size: .
CDR3 length: 15
J gene: TRBJ2-6

CDR3 DNA: TGCGCCAGCAGCCCCGGGACTAGCGGGGGAATGGTGTACTTC
CDR3 protein: CASSPGTSGGMVYF
D gene: TRBD2
V gene: TRBV5-1
clone size: .
CDR3 length: 14
J gene: TRBJ2-5

CDR3 DNA: TGTGCCACCAGCAGAGATTGGGGGAGCTCTGGAAACACCATATATTTT
CDR3 protein: CATSRDWGSSGNTIYF
D gene: .
V gene: TRBV15
clone size: .
CDR3 length: 16
J gene: TRBJ1-3

CDR3 DNA: TGTGCCAGCAGCGCGAGCCGGGACAGGGCCTATCAGCAGTACTTC
CDR3 protein: CASSASRDRAYQQYF
D gene: TRBD1
V gene: TRBV9
clone size: .
CDR3 length: 15
J gene: TRBJ2-7

CDR3 DNA: TGTGCCAGCAGGTCCCCCTTTAACTATGGCTACACCTTC
CDR3 protein: CASRSPFNYGYTF
D gene: .
V gene: TRBV6-1
clone size: .
CDR3 length: 13
J gene: TRBJ1-2

CDR3 DNA: TGTGCCAGCATCAGAGCGGGAGCTTACAATGAGCAGTTCTTC
CDR3 protein: CASIRAGAYNEQFF
D gene: TRBD2
V gene: TRBV25-1
clone size: .
CDR3 length: 14
J gene: TRBJ2-1

CDR3 DNA: TGTGCCATCACTGGAAGAGCCGGACAAATGAACACTGAAGCTTTCTTT
CDR3 protein: CAITGRAGQMNTEAFF
D gene: .
V gene: TRBV10-3
clone size: .
CDR3 length: 16
J gene: TRBJ1-1

CDR3 DNA: TGCGCCAGCAGCTTGCCCGGGACAGGGACTAGCACAGATACGCAGTATTTT
CDR3 protein: CASSLPGTGTSTDTQYF
D gene: TRBD1
V gene: TRBV5-1
clone size: few
CDR3 length: 17
J gene: TRBJ2-3

CDR3 DNA: TGTGCCAGCAGCTTACGACGGTATAGCACAGATACGCAGTATTTT
CDR3 protein: CASSLRRYSTDTQYF
D gene: .
V gene: TRBV7-9
clone size: .
CDR3 length: 15
J gene: TRBJ2-3

CDR3 DNA: TGTGCCAGCAGCACCCGGGACGGGGAGGTCCATCAGCCCCAGCATTTT
CDR3 protein: CASSTRDGEVHQPQHF
D gene: .
V gene: TRBV7-8
clone size: .
CDR3 length: 16
J gene: TRBJ1-5

CDR3 DNA: TGTGCCAGCAGATATGGACAGGGTGGTAGGACAGATACGCAGTATTTT
CDR3 protein: CASRYGQGGRTDTQYF
D gene: TRBD1
V gene: TRBV28
clone size: .
CDR3 length: 16
J gene: TRBJ2-3

CDR3 DNA: TGTGCCAGCAGCTTAGTCGCGAAGGGGGCCTACGAGCAGTACTTC
CDR3 protein: CASSLVAKGAYEQYF
D gene: .
V gene: TRBV7-8
clone size: .
CDR3 length: 15
J gene: TRBJ2-7

CDR3 DNA: TGTGCCAGCAGCTTAGCAGGGGCCGAACAAGAGACCCAGTACTTC
CDR3 protein: CASSLAGAEQETQYF
D gene: .
V gene: TRBV11-1
clone size: .
CDR3 length: 15
J gene: TRBJ2-5

CDR3 DNA: TGCGCCAGCAGTGAGTCAGGTGGGACCGAGCAGTACTTC
CDR3 protein: CASSESGGTEQYF
D gene: .
V gene: TRBV10-1
clone size: .
CDR3 length: 13
J gene: TRBJ2-7

CDR3 DNA: TGTGCCAGCAGTGGGACAGGGGTGGGAAAACTGTTTTTT
CDR3 protein: CASSGTGVGKLFF
D gene: TRBD1
V gene: TRBV27
clone size: .
CDR3 length: 13
J gene: TRBJ1-4

CDR3 DNA: TGTGCCACGAAGACTAGCGTCACAGATACGCAGTATTTT
CDR3 protein: CATKTSVTDTQYF
D gene: TRBD2
V gene: TRBV28
clone size: .
CDR3 length: 13
J gene: TRBJ2-3